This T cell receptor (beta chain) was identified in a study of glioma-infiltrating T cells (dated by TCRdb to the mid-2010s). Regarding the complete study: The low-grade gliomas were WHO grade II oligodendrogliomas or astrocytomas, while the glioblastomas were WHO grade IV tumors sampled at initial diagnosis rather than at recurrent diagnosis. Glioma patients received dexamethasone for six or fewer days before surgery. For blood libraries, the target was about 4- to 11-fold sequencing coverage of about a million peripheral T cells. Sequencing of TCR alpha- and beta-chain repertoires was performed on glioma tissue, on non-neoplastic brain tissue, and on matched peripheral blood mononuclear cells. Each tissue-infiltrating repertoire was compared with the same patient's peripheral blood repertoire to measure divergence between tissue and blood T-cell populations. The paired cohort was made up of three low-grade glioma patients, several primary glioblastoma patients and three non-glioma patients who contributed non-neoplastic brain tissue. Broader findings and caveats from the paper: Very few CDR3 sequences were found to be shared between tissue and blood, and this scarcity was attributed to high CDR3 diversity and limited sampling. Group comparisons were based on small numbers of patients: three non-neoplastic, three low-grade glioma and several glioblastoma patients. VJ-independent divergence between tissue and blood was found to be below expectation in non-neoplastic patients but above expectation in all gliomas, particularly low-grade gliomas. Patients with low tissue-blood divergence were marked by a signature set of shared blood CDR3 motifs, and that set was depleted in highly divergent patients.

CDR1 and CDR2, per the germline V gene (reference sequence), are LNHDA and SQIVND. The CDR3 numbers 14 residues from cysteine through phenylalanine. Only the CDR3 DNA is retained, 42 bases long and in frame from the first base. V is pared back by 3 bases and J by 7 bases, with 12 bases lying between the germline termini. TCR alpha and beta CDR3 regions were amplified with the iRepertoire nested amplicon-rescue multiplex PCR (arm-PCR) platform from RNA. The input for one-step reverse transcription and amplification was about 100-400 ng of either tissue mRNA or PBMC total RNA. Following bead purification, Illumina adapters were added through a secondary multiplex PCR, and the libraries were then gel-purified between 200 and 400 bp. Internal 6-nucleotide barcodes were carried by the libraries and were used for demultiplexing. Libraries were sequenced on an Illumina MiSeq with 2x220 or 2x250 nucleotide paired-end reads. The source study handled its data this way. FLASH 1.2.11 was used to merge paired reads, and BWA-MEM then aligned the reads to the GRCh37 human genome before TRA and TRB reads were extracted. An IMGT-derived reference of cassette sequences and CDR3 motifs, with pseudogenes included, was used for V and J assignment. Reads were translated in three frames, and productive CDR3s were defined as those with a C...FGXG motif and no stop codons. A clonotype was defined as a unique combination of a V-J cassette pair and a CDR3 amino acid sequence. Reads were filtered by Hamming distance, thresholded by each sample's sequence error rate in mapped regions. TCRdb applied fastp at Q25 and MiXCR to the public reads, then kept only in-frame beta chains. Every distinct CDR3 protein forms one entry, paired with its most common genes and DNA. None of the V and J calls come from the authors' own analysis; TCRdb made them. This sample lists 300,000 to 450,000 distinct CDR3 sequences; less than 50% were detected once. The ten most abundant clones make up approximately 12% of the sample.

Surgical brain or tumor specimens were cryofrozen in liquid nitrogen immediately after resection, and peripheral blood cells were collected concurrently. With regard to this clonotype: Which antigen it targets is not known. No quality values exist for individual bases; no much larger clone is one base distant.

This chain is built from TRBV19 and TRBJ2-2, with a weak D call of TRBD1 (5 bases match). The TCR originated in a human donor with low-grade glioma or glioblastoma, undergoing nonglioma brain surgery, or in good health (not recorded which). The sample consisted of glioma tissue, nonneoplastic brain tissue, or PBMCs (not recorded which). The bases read TGTGCCAGTAGTATGACTGGGGCTGGCGGGGAGCTGTTTTTT. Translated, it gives CASSMTGAGGELFF.